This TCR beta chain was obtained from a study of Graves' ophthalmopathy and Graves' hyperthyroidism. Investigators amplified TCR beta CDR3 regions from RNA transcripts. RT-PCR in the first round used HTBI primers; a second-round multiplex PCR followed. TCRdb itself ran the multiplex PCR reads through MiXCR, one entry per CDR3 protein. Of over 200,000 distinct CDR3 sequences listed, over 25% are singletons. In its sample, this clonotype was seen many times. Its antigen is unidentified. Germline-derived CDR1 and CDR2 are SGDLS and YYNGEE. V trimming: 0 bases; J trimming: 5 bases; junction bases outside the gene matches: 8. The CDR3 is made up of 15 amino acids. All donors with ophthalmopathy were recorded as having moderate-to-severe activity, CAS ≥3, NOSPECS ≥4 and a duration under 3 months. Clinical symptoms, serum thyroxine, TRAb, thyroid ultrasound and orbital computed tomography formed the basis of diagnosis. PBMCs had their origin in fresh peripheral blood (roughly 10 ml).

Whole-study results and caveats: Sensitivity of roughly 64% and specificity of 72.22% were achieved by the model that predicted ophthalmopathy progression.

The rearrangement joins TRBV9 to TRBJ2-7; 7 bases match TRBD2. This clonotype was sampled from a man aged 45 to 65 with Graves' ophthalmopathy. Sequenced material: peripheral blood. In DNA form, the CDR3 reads TGTGCCAGCAGCGTAGAGGGCGGGAGCACGAACGAGCAGTACTTC. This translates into CASSVEGGSTNEQYF.